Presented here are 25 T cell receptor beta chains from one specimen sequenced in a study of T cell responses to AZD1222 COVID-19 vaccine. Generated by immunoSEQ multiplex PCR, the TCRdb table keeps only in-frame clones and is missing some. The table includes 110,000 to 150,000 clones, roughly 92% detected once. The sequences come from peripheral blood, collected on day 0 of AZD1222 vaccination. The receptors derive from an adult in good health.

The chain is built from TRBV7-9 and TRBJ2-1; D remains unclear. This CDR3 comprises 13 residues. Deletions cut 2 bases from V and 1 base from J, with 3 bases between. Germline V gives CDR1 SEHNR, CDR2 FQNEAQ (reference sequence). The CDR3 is CASSLNSYNEQFF. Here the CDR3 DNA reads TGTGCCAGCAGCTTAAATTCCTACAATGAGCAGTTCTTC.

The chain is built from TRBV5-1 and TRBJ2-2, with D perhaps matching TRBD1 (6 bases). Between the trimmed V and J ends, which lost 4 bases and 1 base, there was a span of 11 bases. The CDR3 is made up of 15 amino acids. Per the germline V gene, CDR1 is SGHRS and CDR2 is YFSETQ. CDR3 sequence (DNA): TGCGCCAGCAGCCTGATGACAGGGAACACCGGGGAGCTGTTTTTT. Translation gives CASSLMTGNTGELFF.

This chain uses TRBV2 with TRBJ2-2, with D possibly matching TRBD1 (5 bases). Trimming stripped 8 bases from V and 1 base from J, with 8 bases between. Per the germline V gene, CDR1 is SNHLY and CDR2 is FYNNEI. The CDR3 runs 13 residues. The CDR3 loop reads CASGQGNTGELFF. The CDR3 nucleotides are TGTGCCAGCGGGCAGGGGAACACCGGGGAGCTGTTTTTT. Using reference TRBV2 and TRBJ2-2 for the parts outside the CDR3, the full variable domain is EPEVTQTPSHQVTQMGQEVILRCVPISNHLYFYWYRQILGQKVEFLVSFYNNEISEKSEIFDDQFSVERPDGSNFTLKIRSTKLEDSAMYFCASGQGNTGELFFGEGSRLTVL.

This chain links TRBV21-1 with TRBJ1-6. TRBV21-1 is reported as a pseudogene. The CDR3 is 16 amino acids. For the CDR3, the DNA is TGTGCCAGCTTAAAGGGTCCTCTGAGCTATAATTCACCCCTCCACTTT. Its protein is CASLKGPLSYNSPLHF.

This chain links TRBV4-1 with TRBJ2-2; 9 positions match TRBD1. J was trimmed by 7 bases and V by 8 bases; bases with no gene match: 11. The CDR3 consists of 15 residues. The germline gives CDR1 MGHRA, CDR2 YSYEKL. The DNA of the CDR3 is TGCGCCAGCTCGCGCGGGACAGGGACGGGCGGGGAGCTGTTTTTT. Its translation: CASSRGTGTGGELFF.

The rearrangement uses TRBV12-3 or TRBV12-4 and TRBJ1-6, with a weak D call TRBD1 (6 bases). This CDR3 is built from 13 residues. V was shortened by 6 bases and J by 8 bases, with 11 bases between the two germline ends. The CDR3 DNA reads TGTGCCAGCAGCCCCAGGGGCGATTCACCCCTCCACTTT. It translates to CASSPRGDSPLHF.

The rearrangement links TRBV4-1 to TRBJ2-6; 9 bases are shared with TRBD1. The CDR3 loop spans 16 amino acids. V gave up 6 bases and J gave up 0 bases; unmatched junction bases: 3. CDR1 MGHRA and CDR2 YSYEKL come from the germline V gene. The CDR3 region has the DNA TGCGCCAGCAGGTCGGGACAGGGCTCTGGGGCCAACGTCCTGACTTTC. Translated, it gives CASRSGQGSGANVLTF.

The DNA for the CDR3 is TGCGCCAGCAGCCTGGGACAGAGTTACAATGAGCAGTTCTTC. Translated, it gives CASSLGQSYNEQFF. The V call is TRBV5-1, the J call TRBJ2-1, with TRBD1 matching 7 bases. V shed 4 bases and J 4 bases; nucleotides not matched to a gene: 5. Germline loops: CDR1 SGHRS, CDR2 YFSETQ. The CDR3 runs to 14 residues. The entire variable domain, with the rest obtained from reference TRBV5-1 and TRBJ2-1, is as follows: KAGVTQTPRYLIKTRGQQVTLSCSPISGHRSVSWYQQTPGQGLQFLFEYFSETQRNKGNFPGRFSGRQFSNSRSEMNVSTLELGDSALYLCASSLGQSYNEQFFGPGTRLTVL.

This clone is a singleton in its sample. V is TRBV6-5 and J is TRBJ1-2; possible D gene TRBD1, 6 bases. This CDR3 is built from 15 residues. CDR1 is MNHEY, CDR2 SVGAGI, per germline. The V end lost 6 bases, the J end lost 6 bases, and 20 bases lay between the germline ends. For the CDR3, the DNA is TGTGCCAGCAGGACAGGCGCAGCCCAAATGGATGGCTACACCTTC. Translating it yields CASRTGAAQMDGYTF.

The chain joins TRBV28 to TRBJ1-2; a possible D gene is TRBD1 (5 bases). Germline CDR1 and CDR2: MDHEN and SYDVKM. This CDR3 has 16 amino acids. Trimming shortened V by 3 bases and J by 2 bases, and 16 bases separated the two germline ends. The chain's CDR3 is CASSFGRGLRNYGYTF. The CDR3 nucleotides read TGTGCCAGCAGTTTCGGCCGGGGACTGCGGAACTATGGCTACACCTTC.

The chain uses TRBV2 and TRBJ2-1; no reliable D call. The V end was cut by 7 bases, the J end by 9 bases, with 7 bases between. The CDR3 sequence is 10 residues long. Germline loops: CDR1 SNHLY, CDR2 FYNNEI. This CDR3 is CASTRSEQFF. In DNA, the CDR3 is TGTGCCAGCACCCGCAGTGAGCAGTTCTTC.

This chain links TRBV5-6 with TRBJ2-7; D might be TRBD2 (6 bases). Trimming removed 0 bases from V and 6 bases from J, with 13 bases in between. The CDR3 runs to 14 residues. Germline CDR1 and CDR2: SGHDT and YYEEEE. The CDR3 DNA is TGTGCCAGCAGCTTGGTCGACGGGAGTACCGAGCAGTACTTC. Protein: CASSLVDGSTEQYF.

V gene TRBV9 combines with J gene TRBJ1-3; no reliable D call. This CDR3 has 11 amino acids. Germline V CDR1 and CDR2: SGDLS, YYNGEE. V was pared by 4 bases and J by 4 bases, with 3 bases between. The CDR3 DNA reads TGTGCCAGCAGCCGAGGAAACACCATATATTTT. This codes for CASSRGNTIYF.

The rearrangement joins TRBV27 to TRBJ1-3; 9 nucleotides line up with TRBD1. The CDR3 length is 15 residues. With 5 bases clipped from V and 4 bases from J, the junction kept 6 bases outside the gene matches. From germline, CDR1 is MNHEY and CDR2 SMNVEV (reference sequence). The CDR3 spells CASSVTGGRGNTIYF. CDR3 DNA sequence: TGTGCCAGCAGTGTGACAGGGGGGAGAGGAAACACCATATATTTT.

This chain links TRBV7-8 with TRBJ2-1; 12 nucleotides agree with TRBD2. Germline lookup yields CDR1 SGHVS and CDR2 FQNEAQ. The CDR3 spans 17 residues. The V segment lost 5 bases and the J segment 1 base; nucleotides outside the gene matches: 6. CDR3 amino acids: CASSRLAGVGSYNEQFF. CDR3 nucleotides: TGTGCCAGCAGCAGACTAGCGGGAGTAGGGTCCTACAATGAGCAGTTCTTC.

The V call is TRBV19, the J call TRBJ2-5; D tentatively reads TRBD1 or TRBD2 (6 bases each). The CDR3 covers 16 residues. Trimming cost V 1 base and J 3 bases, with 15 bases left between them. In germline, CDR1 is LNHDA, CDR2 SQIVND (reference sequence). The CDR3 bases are TGTGCCAGTAGTATAGGGGGGCTTCGCGGGGAAGAGACCCAGTACTTC. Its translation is CASSIGGLRGEETQYF.

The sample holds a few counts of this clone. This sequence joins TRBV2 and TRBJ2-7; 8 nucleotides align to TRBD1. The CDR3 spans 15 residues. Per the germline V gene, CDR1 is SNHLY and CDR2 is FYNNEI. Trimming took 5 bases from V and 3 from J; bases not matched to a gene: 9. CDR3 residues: CASSFTGGRYYEQYF. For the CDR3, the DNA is TGTGCCAGCAGTTTCACAGGGGGAAGGTACTACGAGCAGTACTTC.

In nucleotides, the CDR3 is TGTGCCAGCAGCTCCAACCTAGCCCAATATGGCTACACCTTC. The encoded protein is CASSSNLAQYGYTF. The chain couples TRBV11-2 to TRBJ1-2; D unresolved. The CDR3 has 14 amino acids. V lost 4 bases and J lost 5, with 14 bases in between. Per the germline V gene, CDR1 is SGHAT and CDR2 is FQNNGV.

Here the CDR3 DNA reads TGTGCCTGGAGCCGTTGGCGTCAGCCCAATCAGCCCCAGCATTTT. It encodes CAWSRWRQPNQPQHF. The chain employs TRBV30 and TRBJ1-5, with no clear D. With 3 bases removed from V and 3 bases from J, the gap between germline ends came to 15 bases. CDR1 is GTSNPN and CDR2 is SVGIG in the germline V gene (reference sequence). This CDR3 comprises 15 residues.

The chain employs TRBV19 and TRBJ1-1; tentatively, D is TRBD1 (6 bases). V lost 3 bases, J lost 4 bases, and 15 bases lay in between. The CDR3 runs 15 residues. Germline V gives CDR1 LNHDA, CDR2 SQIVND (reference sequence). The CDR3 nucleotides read TGTGCCAGTAGTATTTGGGGGGCGCGGGGCACTGAAGCTTTCTTT. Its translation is CASSIWGARGTEAFF. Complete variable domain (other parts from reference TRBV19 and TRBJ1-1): DGGITQSPKYLFRKEGQNVTLSCEQNLNHDAMYWYRQDPGQGLRLIYYSQIVNDFQKGDIAEGYSVSREKKESFPLTVTSAQKNPTAFYLCASSIWGARGTEAFFGQGTRLTVV.

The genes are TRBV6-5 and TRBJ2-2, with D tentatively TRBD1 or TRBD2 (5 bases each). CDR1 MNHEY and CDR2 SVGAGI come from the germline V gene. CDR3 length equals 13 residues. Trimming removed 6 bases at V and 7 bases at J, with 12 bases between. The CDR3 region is CASSPRDGGELFF. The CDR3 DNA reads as TGTGCCAGCAGCCCAAGGGACGGCGGGGAGCTGTTTTTT.

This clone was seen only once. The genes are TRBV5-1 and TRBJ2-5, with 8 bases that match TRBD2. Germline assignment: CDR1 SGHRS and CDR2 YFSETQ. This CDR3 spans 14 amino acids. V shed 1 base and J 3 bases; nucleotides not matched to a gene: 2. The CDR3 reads CASSLSLAEETQYF. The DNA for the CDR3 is TGCGCCAGCAGCTTGTCACTAGCGGAAGAGACCCAGTACTTC. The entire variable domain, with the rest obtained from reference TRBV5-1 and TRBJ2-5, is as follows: KAGVTQTPRYLIKTRGQQVTLSCSPISGHRSVSWYQQTPGQGLQFLFEYFSETQRNKGNFPGRFSGRQFSNSRSEMNVSTLELGDSALYLCASSLSLAEETQYFGPGTRLLVL.

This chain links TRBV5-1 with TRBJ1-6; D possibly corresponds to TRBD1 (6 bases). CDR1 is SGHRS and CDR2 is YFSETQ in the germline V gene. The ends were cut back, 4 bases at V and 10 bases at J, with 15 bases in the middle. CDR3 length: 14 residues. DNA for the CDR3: TGCGCCAGCAGCGCCTACAGGGAGGACTCACCCCTCCACTTT. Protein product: CASSAYREDSPLHF. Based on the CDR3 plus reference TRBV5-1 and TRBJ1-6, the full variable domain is KAGVTQTPRYLIKTRGQQVTLSCSPISGHRSVSWYQQTPGQGLQFLFEYFSETQRNKGNFPGRFSGRQFSNSRSEMNVSTLELGDSALYLCASSAYREDSPLHFGNGTRLTVT.

CDR3 sequence reads: CASSPPRTGGPSGYGYTF. The CDR3 DNA follows: TGTGCCAGCAGTCCCCCACGGACAGGGGGTCCCTCGGGCTATGGCTACACCTTC. The gene calls are TRBV2 and TRBJ1-2, with 10 bases that match TRBD1. The CDR3 extends over 18 amino acids. J gave up 4 bases and V 5 bases, and 16 bases lay outside the gene matches. CDR1 and CDR2 from the germline V gene are SNHLY and FYNNEI.

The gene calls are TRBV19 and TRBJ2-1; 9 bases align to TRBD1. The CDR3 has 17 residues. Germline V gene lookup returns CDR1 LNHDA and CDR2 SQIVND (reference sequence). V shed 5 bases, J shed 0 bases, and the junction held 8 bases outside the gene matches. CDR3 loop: CASSAGQGRSSYNEQFF. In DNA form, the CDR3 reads TGTGCCAGTAGTGCCGGACAGGGGAGAAGCTCCTACAATGAGCAGTTCTTC.